These T cell receptor beta chains were read from a single sample in a study of blood T cell repertoires in COVID-19. Clones were sequenced by immunoSEQ multiplex PCR, and TCRdb holds only the in-frame ones, with some missing. Here the sample spans some 45,000 clones, less than 85% being singletons. The specimen sequenced was peripheral blood. These receptors originate from a man in his 60s with acute or convalescent COVID-19. Both conserved end residues are part of each CDR3. Fields, in order: J gene, clone size, V gene, D gene, CDR3 protein, CDR3 DNA. A D gene is named only where the DNA matches it firmly. Size is stated for part of the rows, as once, few or many counts, or as a class when the clone is expanded.

TRBJ2-7,NA,TRBV7-6,TRBD1,CASSVSGTGRGEQYF,TGTGCCAGCAGCGTCTCCGGGACAGGGAGGGGCGAGCAGTACTTC
TRBJ1-2,NA,TRBV28,TRBD1,CASSPVGQVPLNYGYTF,TGTGCCAGCAGTCCCGTTGGACAGGTTCCCTTAAACTATGGCTACACCTTC
TRBJ1-6,NA,TRBV5-6,NA,CASSLGSAYNSPLHF,TGTGCCAGCAGCCTCGGAAGCGCCTATAATTCACCCCTCCACTTT
TRBJ1-5,once,TRBV20-1,NA,CSASPDGAYSNQPQHF,TGCAGTGCTAGTCCGGATGGGGCTTATAGCAATCAGCCCCAGCATTTT
TRBJ1-5,NA,TRBV5-6,TRBD1,CASSRRGRGDQPQHF,TGTGCCAGCAGCCGGAGGGGCAGGGGGGATCAGCCCCAGCATTTT
TRBJ1-2,NA,TRBV2,TRBD1,CASSTQGADYGYTF,TGTGCCAGCAGTACACAGGGGGCGGACTATGGCTACACCTTC
TRBJ2-1,NA,TRBV4-2,TRBD2,CASSQWGAGDDNEQFF,TGTGCCAGCAGCCAATGGGGAGCGGGGGACGATAATGAGCAGTTCTTC
TRBJ1-3,once,TRBV30,TRBD1,CAWSGGDSISGNTIYF,TGTGCCTGGAGTGGGGGGGACAGCATCTCTGGAAACACCATATATTTT
TRBJ1-3,NA,TRBV3-1/TRBV3-2,NA,CASSQGLFSTGNTIYF,TGTGCCAGCAGCCAAGGGCTATTTAGCACTGGAAACACCATATATTTT
TRBJ1-1,NA,TRBV19,TRBD1,CASSLETGANTEAFF,TGTGCCAGTAGTCTTGAGACAGGGGCTAACACTGAAGCTTTCTTT
TRBJ2-1,NA,TRBV19,TRBD2,CASSPAGGLWEQFF,TGTGCCAGTAGCCCAGCGGGGGGGCTATGGGAGCAGTTCTTC
TRBJ2-3,NA,TRBV24-1,TRBD1,CATSDSGTGADTQYF,TGTGCCACCAGTGATTCCGGGACAGGTGCAGATACGCAGTATTTT
TRBJ1-6,NA,TRBV19,TRBD1,CASRQDRVNSPLHF,TGTGCCAGTAGGCAAGACAGGGTGAATTCACCCCTCCACTTT
TRBJ1-2,NA,TRBV9,TRBD1,CASSVDVRGLNGYTF,TGTGCCAGCAGCGTAGACGTCAGGGGGCTCAATGGCTACACCTTC
TRBJ1-3,NA,TRBV5-4,NA,CASSLAGVGNTIYF,TGTGCCAGCAGCTTGGCGGGGGTTGGAAACACCATATATTTT
TRBJ1-2,NA,TRBV5-1,NA,CASSLRGGQSSGYTF,TGCGCCAGCAGCTTGAGGGGAGGTCAATCAAGTGGCTACACCTTC
TRBJ1-4,NA,TRBV25-1,TRBD1,CASSDWTGRDPMKNFF,TGTGCCAGCAGTGACTGGACAGGGAGGGACCCAATGAAAAACTTTTTT
TRBJ2-5,once,TRBV11-2,TRBD2,CASRPTSGQETQYF,TGTGCCAGCAGACCTACTAGCGGTCAAGAGACCCAGTACTTC
TRBJ2-5,NA,TRBV5-4,TRBD2,CASSLAGSGGAVTQYF,TGTGCCAGCAGCTTGGCCGGCAGCGGGGGGGCGGTGACCCAGTACTTC